These 26 T cell receptor beta chains share one sample of origin, sequenced in a study of blood T cell repertoires in COVID-19. Profiled with immunoSEQ multiplex PCR; TCRdb holds only in-frame clones, not every one. Of about 48,000 clones in the sample, over 85% were seen once. Sample: peripheral blood. The origin of the receptors is a woman of 80 years or more with acute or convalescent COVID-19.

This chain connects TRBV27 to TRBJ1-5, with D unclear. The CDR3 consists of 15 residues. Germline V gene lookup returns CDR1 MNHEY and CDR2 SMNVEV (reference sequence). Trimming shortened V by 0 bases and J by 3 bases, and 9 bases separated the two germline ends. This CDR3 is CASSLSGTYNQPQHF. CDR3 coding DNA: TGTGCCAGCAGTTTATCGGGCACTTACAATCAGCCCCAGCATTTT.

With respect to this clone: Other nucleotide sequences in the sample specify the same CDR3. The chain combines TRBV28 with TRBJ1-2, with D unresolved. Germline V gene sequence: CDR1 MDHEN, CDR2 SYDVKM. The CDR3 sequence is 11 residues long. V was shortened by 4 bases and J by 5 bases, with 5 bases between the two germline ends. This chain's CDR3 is CASSSSYGYTF. CDR3 nucleotides: TGTGCCAGCAGTTCGTCTTATGGCTACACCTTC.

The chain employs TRBV2 and TRBJ1-1; the D gene is possibly TRBD1 (6 bases). The CDR3 contains 16 residues. Trimming pared 5 bases from V and 4 bases from J, leaving 20 bases between. The V gene's germline CDR1 is SNHLY and CDR2 FYNNEI. CDR3 sequence: CASSPLRDITPTEAFF. The DNA for the CDR3 is TGTGCCAGCAGTCCTCTCCGGGACATTACACCCACTGAAGCTTTCTTT. The full variable domain, with the rest looked up from reference TRBV2 and TRBJ1-1, is EPEVTQTPSHQVTQMGQEVILRCVPISNHLYFYWYRQILGQKVEFLVSFYNNEISEKSEIFDDQFSVERPDGSNFTLKIRSTKLEDSAMYFCASSPLRDITPTEAFFGQGTRLTVV.

J is TRBJ2-5 and V is TRBV19; 7 bases are a match to TRBD2. Germline trimming cut 5 bases from V and 1 base from J; bases unmatched to any gene: 13. Germline values: CDR1 LNHDA, CDR2 SQIVND (reference sequence). The CDR3 is 17 residues long. The CDR3 DNA is TGTGCCAGTAGTCCTGGGCGGGCTAGCGGTCCCCAAGAGACCCAGTACTTC. As protein: CASSPGRASGPQETQYF.

This rearrangement joins TRBV19 to TRBJ1-5, with D possibly being TRBD1 (6 bases). CDR3 length: 14 residues. Trimming removed 8 bases from V and 5 bases from J, with 16 bases in between. In germline, CDR1 is LNHDA, CDR2 SQIVND (reference sequence). Written as DNA, the CDR3 is TGTGCCAGTGCCTCAGGACAGACATATCAGCCCCAGCATTTT. This encodes CASASGQTYQPQHF.

The J gene is TRBJ2-3, the V gene TRBV6-8; 9 bases align to TRBD1. The V gene end was trimmed by 7 bases and the J gene end by 0 bases; junction bases not matched to a gene: 14. The germline CDR1 and CDR2 sequences are MNHGY and SAAAGT. The CDR3 length is 18 residues. CDR3 sequence (DNA): TGTGCCAGCACCCAACCCGGGACAGGGCCCCCTAGCACAGATACGCAGTATTTT. This translates into CASTQPGTGPPSTDTQYF.

This clone is categorized as medium-sized. V is TRBV5-8 and J is TRBJ2-7; a possible D gene is TRBD2 (6 bases). Germline values: CDR1 SGHTS, CDR2 YDEGEE. Trimming took 4 bases from V and 5 from J, leaving 7 bases between them. The CDR3 sequence is 11 residues long. The CDR3 region is CASSPGDEQYV. The CDR3 nucleotides read TGTGCCAGCAGCCCGGGGGACGAGCAGTACGTC.

The chain combines TRBV3-1 (or the pseudogene TRBV3-2) with TRBJ1-1; 9 positions agree with TRBD1. CDR1 is LGHDT and CDR2 is YNNKEL in the germline V gene (reference sequence). V shed 4 bases and J 4 bases; nucleotides not matched to a gene: 4. The CDR3 contains 14 residues. The CDR3 reads CASSLQGAGTEAFF. As DNA, the CDR3 is TGTGCCAGCAGCCTACAGGGGGCAGGCACTGAAGCTTTCTTT.

This chain links TRBV28 with TRBJ2-5, with 7 nucleotides matching TRBD1. There are 16 residues in the CDR3. The trim removed 4 bases at V and 4 bases at J, leaving 12 bases unmatched. Germline CDR1 reads MDHEN; CDR2 reads SYDVKM. For the CDR3, the DNA is TGTGCCAGCAGTTCTCGCAAGGGACAGTCGGGAGAGACCCAGTACTTC. Amino acids: CASSSRKGQSGETQYF.

The chain employs TRBV5-1 and TRBJ2-6; D is possibly TRBD1 (5 bases). CDR3 length: 15 amino acids. Trimming took off 0 bases at V and 2 bases at J, with 6 bases between the two ends. CDR1 SGHRS and CDR2 YFSETQ come from the germline V gene. The CDR3 DNA is TGCGCCAGCAGCTTGGAAGGGGCTGGGGCCAACGTCCTGACTTTC. As protein: CASSLEGAGANVLTF.

The rearrangement links TRBV19 to TRBJ1-5; maybe TRBD1 (6 bases). The CDR3 consists of 13 residues. V was clipped by 5 bases and J by 7 bases, with 12 bases between them. Germline V gene sequence: CDR1 LNHDA, CDR2 SQIVND (reference sequence). CDR3 loop: CASSPDRSQPQHF. CDR3 nucleotides: TGTGCCAGTAGTCCCGACAGGTCACAGCCCCAGCATTTT.

Judged by abundance, this clone is medium-sized. The rearrangement joins TRBV28 to TRBJ2-2; the match to TRBD1 covers 11 bases. The CDR3 has 20 residues. Germline assignment: CDR1 MDHEN and CDR2 SYDVKM. V was clipped by 4 bases and J by 7 bases; unmatched bases: 20. CDR3 residues: CASSSLMVPLVGQGVGELFF. CDR3 DNA: TGTGCCAGCAGTTCCCTAATGGTTCCGTTGGTGGGACAGGGGGTCGGGGAGCTGTTTTTT. Variable domain in full (rest from reference TRBV28 and TRBJ2-2): DVKVTQSSRYLVKRTGEKVFLECVQDMDHENMFWYRQDPGLGLRLIYFSYDVKMKEKGDIPEGYSVSREKKERFSLILESASTNQTSMYLCASSSLMVPLVGQGVGELFFGEGSRLTVL.

This rearrangement joins TRBV6-4 to TRBJ2-3; D is possibly TRBD1 (5 bases). The length of the CDR3 is 15 residues. The V end was cut by 5 bases, the J end by 0 bases, with 12 bases between. Per the germline V gene, CDR1 is MRHNA and CDR2 is SNTAGT. The CDR3 is CASSQGYSSTDTQYF. CDR3 nucleotide sequence: TGTGCCAGCAGTCAGGGATACTCTAGCACAGATACGCAGTATTTT.

The rearrangement joins TRBV5-1 to TRBJ2-3, with D possibly TRBD2 on 7 matching bases. V lost 5 bases and J lost 5, with 18 bases in between. From germline, CDR1 is SGHRS and CDR2 YFSETQ. The CDR3 has 15 amino acids. The CDR3 here is CASREGGAAVDTQYF. CDR3 coding DNA: TGCGCCAGCAGGGAGGGGGGGGCCGCCGTAGATACGCAGTATTTT.

The chain couples TRBV5-4 to TRBJ2-3; the match to TRBD2 covers 9 bases. Germline trimming cut 4 bases from V and 14 bases from J; bases unmatched to any gene: 17. The CDR3 covers 15 residues. Germline V gives CDR1 SGHNT, CDR2 YYREEE (reference sequence). The CDR3 loop is CASSPEGSGGGLGYF. The CDR3, as DNA: TGTGCCAGCAGCCCAGAGGGTAGCGGGGGAGGTTTGGGGTATTTT.

This rearrangement joins TRBV18 to TRBJ1-1; D is perhaps TRBD1 (5 bases). CDR1 is KGHSH and CDR2 is LQKENI in the germline V gene. The V end lost 3 bases, the J end lost 4 bases, and 12 bases lay between the germline ends. CDR3 length: 14 residues. The CDR3 DNA reads TGTGCCAGCTCACCCGGGCCGGGGGGCACTGAAGCTTTCTTT. Translation gives CASSPGPGGTEAFF.

There are many counts of this clone. The CDR3 loop reads CASRPREGAGSQPQHF. CDR3 coding DNA: TGTGCAAGTCGCCCTAGGGAGGGAGCGGGGAGTCAGCCCCAGCATTTT. J is TRBJ1-5 and V is TRBV12-2. TRBV12-2 is assigned pseudogene status. This CDR3 has 16 residues.

The rearrangement joins TRBV19 to TRBJ2-3, with 10 bases identical to TRBD2. V was pared by 7 bases and J by 4 bases, with 8 bases of the junction left unmatched. The CDR3 is made up of 15 amino acids. Germline loops: CDR1 LNHDA, CDR2 SQIVND (reference sequence). The chain's CDR3 is CASTAAGGRPDTQYF. As DNA, the CDR3 is TGTGCCAGTACCGCAGCGGGGGGGCGACCAGATACGCAGTATTTT.

This clone was found a few times. V gene TRBV24-1 combines with J gene TRBJ1-1, with D possibly TRBD1 on 6 matching bases. Germline CDR1 and CDR2: KGHDR and SFDVKD. V lost 4 bases to trimming and J lost 1 base, with 9 bases between them. CDR3 size: 14 residues. The CDR3 loop is CATSEAGANTEAFF. CDR3 DNA: TGTGCCACCAGTGAGGCAGGGGCGAACACTGAAGCTTTCTTT.

DNA of the CDR3: TGCGCCAGCAGCCTCTCTTACGAGCAGTACTTC. This sequence encodes CASSLSYEQYF. The gene calls are TRBV10-2 and TRBJ2-7; D remains unclear. Per the germline V gene, CDR1 is WSHSY and CDR2 is SAAADI. The CDR3 runs to 11 residues. V lost 6 bases to trimming and J lost 4 bases, with 7 bases between them.

J is TRBJ2-5 and V is TRBV9; TRBD2 aligns across 8 bases. This CDR3 is built from 16 residues. J gave up 0 bases and V 0 bases, and 4 bases lay outside the gene matches. In germline, CDR1 is SGDLS, CDR2 YYNGEE. The CDR3 loop is CASSVGPGGYQETQYF. CDR3 in DNA: TGTGCCAGCAGCGTAGGACCGGGGGGGTACCAAGAGACCCAGTACTTC.

This chain connects TRBV25-1 to TRBJ1-1; a possible D gene is TRBD1 (6 bases). CDR1 is MGHDK and CDR2 is SYGVNS in the germline V gene. The V end was cut by 5 bases, the J end by 4 bases, with 17 bases between. The CDR3 covers 15 residues. The CDR3 region is CASSTHGQSLTEAFF. The CDR3 DNA follows: TGTGCCAGCAGTACCCACGGACAGAGCCTCACTGAAGCTTTCTTT.

The V gene is TRBV27, the J gene TRBJ1-5; TRBD1 aligns across 10 bases. Germline lookup yields CDR1 MNHEY and CDR2 SMNVEV (reference sequence). With 4 bases clipped from V and 4 bases from J, the junction kept 4 bases outside the gene matches. This CDR3 is 15 amino acids long. The chain's CDR3 is CASSSGTGANQPQHF. Written as DNA, the CDR3 is TGTGCCAGCAGTTCCGGGACAGGGGCAAATCAGCCCCAGCATTTT.

J is TRBJ1-2 and V is TRBV7-2; no clear D gene. This CDR3 contains 13 residues. Looked up from germline, CDR1 is SGHTA and CDR2 is FQGNSA. V was pared by 0 bases and J by 7 bases, with 9 bases between. This CDR3 reads CASSLAGSGGYTF. CDR3 DNA: TGTGCCAGCAGCTTAGCAGGGAGCGGTGGCTACACCTTC.

The chain uses TRBV5-1 and TRBJ2-7, with 8 bases identical to TRBD2. V was clipped by 0 bases and J by 5 bases; unmatched bases: 13. This CDR3 region has 17 residues. Germline V gene data show CDR1 as SGHRS and CDR2 as YFSETQ. CDR3 nucleotide sequence: TGCGCCAGCAGCTTGGATCTAGCGGGCGGCCGATCCCACGAGCAGTACTTC. Translation gives CASSLDLAGGRSHEQYF.

This clone came up a few times. The chain's CDR3 is CASSPIKEMGTEAFF. DNA of the CDR3: TGTGCCAGCTCACCAATCAAGGAGATGGGCACTGAAGCTTTCTTT. The rearrangement uses TRBV18 and TRBJ1-1; D is unclear. V lost 2 bases and J lost 4, with 14 bases in between. The V gene's germline CDR1 is KGHSH and CDR2 LQKENI. The CDR3 totals 15 residues.